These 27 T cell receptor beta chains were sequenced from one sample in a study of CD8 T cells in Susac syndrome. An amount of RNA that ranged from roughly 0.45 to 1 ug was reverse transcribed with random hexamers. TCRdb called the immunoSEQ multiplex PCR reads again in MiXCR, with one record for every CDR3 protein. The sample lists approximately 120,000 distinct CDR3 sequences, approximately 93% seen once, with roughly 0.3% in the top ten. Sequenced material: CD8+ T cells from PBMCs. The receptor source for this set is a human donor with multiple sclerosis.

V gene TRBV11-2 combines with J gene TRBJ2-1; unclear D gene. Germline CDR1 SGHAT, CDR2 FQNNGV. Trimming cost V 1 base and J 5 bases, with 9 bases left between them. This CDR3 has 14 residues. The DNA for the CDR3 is TGTGCCAGCAGCTTAGTTAAAACGGACAATGAGCAGTTCTTC. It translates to CASSLVKTDNEQFF. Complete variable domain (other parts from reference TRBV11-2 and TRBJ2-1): EAGVAQSPRYKIIEKRQSVAFWCNPISGHATLYWYQQILGQGPKLLIQFQNNGVVDDSQLPKDRFSAERLKGVDSTLKIQPAKLEDSAVYLCASSLVKTDNEQFFGPGTRLTVL.

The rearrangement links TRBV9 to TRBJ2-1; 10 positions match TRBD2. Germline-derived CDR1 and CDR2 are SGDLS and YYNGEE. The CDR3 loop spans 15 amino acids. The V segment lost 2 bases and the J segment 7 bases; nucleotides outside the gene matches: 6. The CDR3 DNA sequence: TGTGCCAGCAGCGTGTCTAGCGGGAGTTTGAATGAGCAGTTCTTC. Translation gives CASSVSSGSLNEQFF.

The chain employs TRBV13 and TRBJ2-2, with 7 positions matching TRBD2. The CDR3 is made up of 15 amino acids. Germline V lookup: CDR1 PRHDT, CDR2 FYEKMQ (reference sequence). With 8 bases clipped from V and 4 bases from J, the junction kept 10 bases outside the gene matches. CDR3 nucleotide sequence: TGTGCCAGCCAACTCCGGGAGGAGGGCACCGGGGAGCTGTTTTTT. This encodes CASQLREEGTGELFF. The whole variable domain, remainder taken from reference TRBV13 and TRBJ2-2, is AAGVIQSPRHLIKEKRETATLKCYPIPRHDTVYWYQQGPGQDPQFLISFYEKMQSDKGSIPDRFSAQQFSDYHSELNMSSLELGDSALYFCASQLREEGTGELFFGEGSRLTVL.

CDR3 loop: CASSLRGTHQETQYF. The CDR3 nucleotides are TGTGCCAGCAGCCTCAGGGGGACACACCAAGAGACCCAGTACTTC. The chain employs TRBV12-3 or TRBV12-4 and TRBJ2-5; 7 nucleotides align to TRBD1. The CDR3 runs 15 residues. V was clipped by 6 bases and J by 0 bases; unmatched bases: 7.

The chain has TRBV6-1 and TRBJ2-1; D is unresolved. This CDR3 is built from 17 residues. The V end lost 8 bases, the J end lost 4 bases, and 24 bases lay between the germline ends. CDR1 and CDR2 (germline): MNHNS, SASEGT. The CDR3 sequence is CASQPNTWRKIYNEQFF. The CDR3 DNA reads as TGTGCCAGCCAACCTAACACGTGGCGGAAGATATACAATGAGCAGTTCTTC.

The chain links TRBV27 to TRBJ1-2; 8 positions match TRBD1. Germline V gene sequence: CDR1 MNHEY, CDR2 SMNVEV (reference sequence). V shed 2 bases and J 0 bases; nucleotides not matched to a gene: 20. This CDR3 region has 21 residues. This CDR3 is CASSLGFPLMDRASANYGYTF. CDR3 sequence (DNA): TGTGCCAGCAGTTTAGGTTTCCCCCTCATGGACAGGGCCTCTGCTAACTATGGCTACACCTTC.

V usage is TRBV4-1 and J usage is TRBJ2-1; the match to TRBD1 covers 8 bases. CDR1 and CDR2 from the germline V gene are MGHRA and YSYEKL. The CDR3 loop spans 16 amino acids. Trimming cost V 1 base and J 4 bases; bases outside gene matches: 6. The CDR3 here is CASSQVQDRAYNEQFF. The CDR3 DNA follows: TGCGCCAGCAGCCAAGTCCAGGACAGGGCGTACAATGAGCAGTTCTTC.

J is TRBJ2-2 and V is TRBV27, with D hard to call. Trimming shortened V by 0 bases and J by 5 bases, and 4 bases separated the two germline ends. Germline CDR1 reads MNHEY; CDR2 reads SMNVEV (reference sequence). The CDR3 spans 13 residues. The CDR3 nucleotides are TGTGCCAGCAGTTTATCAAAGACCGGGGAGCTGTTTTTT. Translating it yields CASSLSKTGELFF.

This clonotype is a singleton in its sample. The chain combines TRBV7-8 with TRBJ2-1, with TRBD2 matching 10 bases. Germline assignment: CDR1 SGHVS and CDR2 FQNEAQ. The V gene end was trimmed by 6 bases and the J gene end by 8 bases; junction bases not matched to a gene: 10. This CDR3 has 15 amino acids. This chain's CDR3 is CASRPGLAPWDEQFF. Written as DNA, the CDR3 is TGTGCCAGCAGACCGGGACTAGCGCCCTGGGATGAGCAGTTCTTC.

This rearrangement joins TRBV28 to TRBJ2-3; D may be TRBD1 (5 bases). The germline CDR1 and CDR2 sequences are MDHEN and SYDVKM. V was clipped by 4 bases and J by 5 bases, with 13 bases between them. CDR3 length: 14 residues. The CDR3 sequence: CASSSQGGGDTQYF. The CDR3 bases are TGTGCCAGCAGTTCTCAGGGTGGTGGAGATACGCAGTATTTT.

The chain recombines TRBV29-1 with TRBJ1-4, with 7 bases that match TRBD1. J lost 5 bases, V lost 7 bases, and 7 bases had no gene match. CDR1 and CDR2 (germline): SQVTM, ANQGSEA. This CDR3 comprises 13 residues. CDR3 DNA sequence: TGCAGCGCTACAGGGGAAAGAAATGAAAAACTGTTTTTT. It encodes CSATGERNEKLFF.

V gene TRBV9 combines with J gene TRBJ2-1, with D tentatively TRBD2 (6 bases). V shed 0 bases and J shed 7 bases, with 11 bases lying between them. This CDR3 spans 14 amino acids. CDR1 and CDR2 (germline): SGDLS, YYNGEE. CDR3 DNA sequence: TGTGCCAGCAGCGTAGGCCTAGCGCCGAATGAGCAGTTCTTC. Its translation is CASSVGLAPNEQFF.

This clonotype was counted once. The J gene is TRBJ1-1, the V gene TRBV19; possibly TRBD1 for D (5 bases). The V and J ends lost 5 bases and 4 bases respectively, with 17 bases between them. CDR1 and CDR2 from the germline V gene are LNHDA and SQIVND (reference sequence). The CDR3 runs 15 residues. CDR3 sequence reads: CASSQVGGRGTEAFF. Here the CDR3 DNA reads TGTGCCAGTAGTCAGGTCGGAGGGAGGGGCACTGAAGCTTTCTTT. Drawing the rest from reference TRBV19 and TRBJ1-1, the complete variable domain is DGGITQSPKYLFRKEGQNVTLSCEQNLNHDAMYWYRQDPGQGLRLIYYSQIVNDFQKGDIAEGYSVSREKKESFPLTVTSAQKNPTAFYLCASSQVGGRGTEAFFGQGTRLTVV.

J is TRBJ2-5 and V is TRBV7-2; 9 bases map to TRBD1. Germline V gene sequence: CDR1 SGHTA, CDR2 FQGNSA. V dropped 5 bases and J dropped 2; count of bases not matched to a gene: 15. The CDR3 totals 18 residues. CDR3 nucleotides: TGTGCCAGCAGCCCACCACAGGGGGCCACGCCTCTGCAAGAGACCCAGTACTTC. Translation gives CASSPPQGATPLQETQYF.

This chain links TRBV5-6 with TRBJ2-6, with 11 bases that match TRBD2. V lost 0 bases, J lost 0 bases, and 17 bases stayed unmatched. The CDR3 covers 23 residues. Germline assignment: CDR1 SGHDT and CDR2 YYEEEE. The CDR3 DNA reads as TGTGCCAGCAGCTTGGGGCCCCCGGGACTAGCGGACGAAAAAATCTCTGGGGCCAACGTCCTGACTTTC. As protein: CASSLGPPGLADEKISGANVLTF.

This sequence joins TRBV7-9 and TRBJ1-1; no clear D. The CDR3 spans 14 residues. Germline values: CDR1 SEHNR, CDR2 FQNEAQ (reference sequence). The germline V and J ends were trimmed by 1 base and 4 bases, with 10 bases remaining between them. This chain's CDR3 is CASSLVLEGTEAFF. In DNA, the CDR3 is TGTGCCAGCAGCTTAGTCCTGGAGGGCACTGAAGCTTTCTTT.

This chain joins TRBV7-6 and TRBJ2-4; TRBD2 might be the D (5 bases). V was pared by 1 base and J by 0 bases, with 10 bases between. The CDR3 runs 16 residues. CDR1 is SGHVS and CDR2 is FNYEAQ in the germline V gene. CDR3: CASSLGRAGAKNIQYF. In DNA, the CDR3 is TGTGCCAGCAGCTTAGGTAGGGCGGGAGCCAAAAACATTCAGTACTTC.

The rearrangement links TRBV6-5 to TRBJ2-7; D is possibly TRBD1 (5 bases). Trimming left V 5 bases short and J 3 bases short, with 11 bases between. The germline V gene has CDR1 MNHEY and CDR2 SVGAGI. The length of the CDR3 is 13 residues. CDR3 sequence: CASSPGSGYEQYF. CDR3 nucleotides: TGTGCCAGCAGTCCAGGGTCTGGCTACGAGCAGTACTTC.

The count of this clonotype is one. The CDR3 loop reads CASSGDRGRNTGELFF. DNA of the CDR3: TGTGCCAGCAGCGGAGACAGGGGACGGAACACCGGGGAGCTGTTTTTT. The rearrangement joins TRBV7-9 to TRBJ2-2, with TRBD1 matching over 8 bases. The germline V gene has CDR1 SEHNR and CDR2 FQNEAQ (reference sequence). This CDR3 has 16 residues. J gave up 1 base and V 5 bases, and 6 bases lay outside the gene matches.

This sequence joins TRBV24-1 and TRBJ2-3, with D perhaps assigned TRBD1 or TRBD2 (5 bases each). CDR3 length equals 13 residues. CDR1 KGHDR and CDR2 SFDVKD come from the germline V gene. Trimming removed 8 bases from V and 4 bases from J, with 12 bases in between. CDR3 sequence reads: CATNPGTADTQYF. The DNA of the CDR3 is TGTGCCACCAACCCCGGGACGGCAGATACGCAGTATTTT.

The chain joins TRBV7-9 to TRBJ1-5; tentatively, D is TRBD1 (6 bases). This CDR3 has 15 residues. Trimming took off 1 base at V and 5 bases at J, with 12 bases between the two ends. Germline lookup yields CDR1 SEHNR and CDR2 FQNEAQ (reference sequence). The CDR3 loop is CASSLGAGVDQPQHF. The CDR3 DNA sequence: TGTGCCAGCAGCTTAGGCGCAGGGGTGGATCAGCCCCAGCATTTT.

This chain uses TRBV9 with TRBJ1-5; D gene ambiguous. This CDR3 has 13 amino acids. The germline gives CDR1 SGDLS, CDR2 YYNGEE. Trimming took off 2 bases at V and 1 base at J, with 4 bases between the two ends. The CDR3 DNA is TGTGCCAGCAGCGTGGGGAGCAATCAGCCCCAGCATTTT. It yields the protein CASSVGSNQPQHF.

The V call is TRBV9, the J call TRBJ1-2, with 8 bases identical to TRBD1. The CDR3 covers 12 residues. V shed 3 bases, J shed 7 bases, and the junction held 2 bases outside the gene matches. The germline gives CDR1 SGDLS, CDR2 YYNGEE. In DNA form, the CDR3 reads TGTGCCAGCAGCGGACAGGGGTCTGGCTACACCTTC. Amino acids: CASSGQGSGYTF.

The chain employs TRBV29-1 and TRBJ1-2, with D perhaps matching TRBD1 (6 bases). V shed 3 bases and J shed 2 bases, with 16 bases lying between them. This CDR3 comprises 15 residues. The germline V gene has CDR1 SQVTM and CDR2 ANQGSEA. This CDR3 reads CSVDDVRGINYGYTF. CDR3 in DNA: TGCAGCGTTGATGATGTAAGGGGGATCAACTATGGCTACACCTTC.

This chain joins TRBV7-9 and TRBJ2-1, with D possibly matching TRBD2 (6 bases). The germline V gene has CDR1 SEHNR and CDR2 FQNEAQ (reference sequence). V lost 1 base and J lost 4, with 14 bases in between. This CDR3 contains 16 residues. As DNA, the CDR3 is TGTGCCAGCAGCTTAGGTCTAGCGTTAGAATACAATGAGCAGTTCTTC. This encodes CASSLGLALEYNEQFF.

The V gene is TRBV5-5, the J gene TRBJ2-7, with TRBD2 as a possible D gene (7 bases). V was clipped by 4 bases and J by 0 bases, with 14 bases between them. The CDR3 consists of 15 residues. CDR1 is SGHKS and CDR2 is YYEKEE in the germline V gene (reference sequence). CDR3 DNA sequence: TGTGCCAGCAGCAGAGGGGGAGGGAACTCCTACGAGCAGTACGTC. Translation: CASSRGGGNSYEQYV.

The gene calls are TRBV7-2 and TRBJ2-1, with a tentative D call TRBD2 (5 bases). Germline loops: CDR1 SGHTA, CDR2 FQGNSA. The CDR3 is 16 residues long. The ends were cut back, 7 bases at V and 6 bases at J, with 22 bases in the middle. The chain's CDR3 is CASTQPRQKGGNEQFF. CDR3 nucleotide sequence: TGTGCCAGCACCCAACCGAGGCAAAAAGGAGGCAATGAGCAGTTCTTC.